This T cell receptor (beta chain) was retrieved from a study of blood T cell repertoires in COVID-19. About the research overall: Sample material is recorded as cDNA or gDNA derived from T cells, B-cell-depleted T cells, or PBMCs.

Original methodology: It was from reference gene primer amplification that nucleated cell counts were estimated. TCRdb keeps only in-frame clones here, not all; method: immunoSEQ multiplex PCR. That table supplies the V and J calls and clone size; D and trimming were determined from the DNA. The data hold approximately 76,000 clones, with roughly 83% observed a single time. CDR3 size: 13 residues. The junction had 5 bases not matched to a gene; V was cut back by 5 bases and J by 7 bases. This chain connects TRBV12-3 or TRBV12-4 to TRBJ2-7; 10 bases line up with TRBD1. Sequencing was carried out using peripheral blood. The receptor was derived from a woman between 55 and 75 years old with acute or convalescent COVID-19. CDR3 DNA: TGTGCCAGCAGTAGGACAGGGGGATGGGAGCAGTACTTC. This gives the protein CASSRTGGWEQYF.